This entry describes one T cell receptor (beta chain). TCRdb's table, derived via immunoSEQ multiplex PCR, lists solely in-frame clones and lacks some. Of tens of thousands of clones in the sample, 82% are singletons; the top ten hold roughly 13%. This sample stems from a study of blood T cell repertoires in COVID-19. This CDR3 is 15 amino acids long. The germline CDR1 and CDR2 sequences are MGHRA and YSYEKL. The V gene end was trimmed by 6 bases and the J gene end by 6 bases; junction bases not matched to a gene: 5. The V and J genes are TRBV4-1 and TRBJ2-2; 12 nucleotides agree with TRBD2. The TCR originated in a woman older than 75 with acute or convalescent COVID-19. Material: peripheral blood. The CDR3 DNA follows: TGCGCCAGCAGTCTAGCGGGAGGGGTCCCCGGGGAGCTGTTTTTT. Translating gives CASSLAGGVPGELFF.